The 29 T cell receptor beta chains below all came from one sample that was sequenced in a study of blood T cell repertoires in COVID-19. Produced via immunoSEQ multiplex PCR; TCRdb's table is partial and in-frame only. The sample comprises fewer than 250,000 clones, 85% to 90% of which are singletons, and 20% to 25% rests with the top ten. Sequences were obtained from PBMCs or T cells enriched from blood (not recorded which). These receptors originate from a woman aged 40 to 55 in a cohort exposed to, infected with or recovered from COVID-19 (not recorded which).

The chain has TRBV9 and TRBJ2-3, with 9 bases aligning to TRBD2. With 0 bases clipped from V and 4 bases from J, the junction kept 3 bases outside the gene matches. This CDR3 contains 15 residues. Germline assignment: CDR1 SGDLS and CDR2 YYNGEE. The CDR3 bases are TGTGCCAGCAGCGTAGGGCCTAGCGGGGCAGATACGCAGTATTTT. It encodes CASSVGPSGADTQYF.

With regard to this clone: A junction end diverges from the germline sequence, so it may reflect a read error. CDR3 sequence reads: CSVEEFQDKYF. The CDR3 DNA follows: TGCAGCGTTGAAGAGTTCCAGGACAAGTATTTT. The chain recombines TRBV29-1 with TRBJ1-1, with D possibly matching TRBD1 (5 bases). The CDR3 runs to 11 residues. Germline V gives CDR1 SQVTM, CDR2 ANQGSEA. Based on the CDR3 plus reference TRBV29-1 and TRBJ1-1, the full variable domain is SAVISQKPSRDICQRGTSLTIQCQVDSQVTMMFWYRQQPGQSLTLIATANQGSEATYESGFVIDKFPISRPNLTFSTLTVSNMSPEDSSIYLCSVEEFQDKYFGQGTRLTVV.

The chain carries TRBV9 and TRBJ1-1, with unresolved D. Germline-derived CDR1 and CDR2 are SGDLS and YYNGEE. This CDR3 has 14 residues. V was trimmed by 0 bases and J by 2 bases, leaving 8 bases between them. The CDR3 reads CASSVVERNTEAFF. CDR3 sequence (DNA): TGTGCCAGCAGCGTAGTTGAGAGAAACACTGAAGCTTTCTTT.

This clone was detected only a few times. CDR3 in amino acids: CASSLVGRGQNEQYF. The CDR3 DNA sequence: TGTGCCAGCAGCCTAGTTGGCAGGGGGCAGAACGAGCAGTACTTC. The rearrangement uses TRBV7-9 and TRBJ2-7, with TRBD1 identical over 8 bases. After removal of 5 bases from V and 5 bases from J, the junction contained 11 bases not matched to a gene. The CDR3 runs to 15 residues. Germline V CDR1 and CDR2: SEHNR, FQNEAQ (reference sequence).

The CDR3 DNA sequence: TGTGCCAGCAGCCCCCGGGCGAGGGCCCTAAATCAGCCCCAGCATTTT. It yields the protein CASSPRARALNQPQHF. The V gene is TRBV28, the J gene TRBJ1-5; D not certain. Between the trimmed V and J ends, which lost 6 bases and 4 bases, there was a span of 19 bases. This CDR3 region has 16 residues. Germline CDR1 and CDR2: MDHEN and SYDVKM.

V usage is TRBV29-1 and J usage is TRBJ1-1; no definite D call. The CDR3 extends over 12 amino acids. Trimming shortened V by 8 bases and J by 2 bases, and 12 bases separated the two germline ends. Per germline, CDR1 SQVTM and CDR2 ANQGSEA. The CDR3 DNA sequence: TGCAGCCCCAGACGGGAAAACACTGAAGCTTTCTTT. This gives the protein CSPRRENTEAFF.

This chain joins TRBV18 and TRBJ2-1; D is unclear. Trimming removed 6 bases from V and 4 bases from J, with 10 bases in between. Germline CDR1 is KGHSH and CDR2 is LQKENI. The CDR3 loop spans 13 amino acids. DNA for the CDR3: TGTGCCAGCTCTCGCTCCGCGTACAATGAGCAGTTCTTC. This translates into CASSRSAYNEQFF.

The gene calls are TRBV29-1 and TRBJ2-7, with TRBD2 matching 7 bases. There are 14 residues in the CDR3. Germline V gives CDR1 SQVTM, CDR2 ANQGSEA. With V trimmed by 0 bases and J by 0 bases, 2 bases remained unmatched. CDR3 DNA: TGCAGCGTTGAAGAGACGGGGGGCTCCTACGAGCAGTACTTC. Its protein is CSVEETGGSYEQYF.

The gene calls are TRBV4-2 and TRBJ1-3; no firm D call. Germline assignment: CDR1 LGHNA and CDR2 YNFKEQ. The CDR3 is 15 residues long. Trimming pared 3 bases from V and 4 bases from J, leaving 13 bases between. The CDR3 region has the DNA TGTGCCAGCAGCCAGGACTCCGGCGGAGGAAACACCATATATTTT. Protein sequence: CASSQDSGGGNTIYF.

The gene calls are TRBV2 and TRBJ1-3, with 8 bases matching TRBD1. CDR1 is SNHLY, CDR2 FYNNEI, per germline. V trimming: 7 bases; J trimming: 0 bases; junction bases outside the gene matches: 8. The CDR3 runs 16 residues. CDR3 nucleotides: TGTGCCAGCAATAGACAGGGGCCAAGCTCTGGAAACACCATATATTTT. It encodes CASNRQGPSSGNTIYF. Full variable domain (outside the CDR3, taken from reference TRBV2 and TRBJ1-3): EPEVTQTPSHQVTQMGQEVILRCVPISNHLYFYWYRQILGQKVEFLVSFYNNEISEKSEIFDDQFSVERPDGSNFTLKIRSTKLEDSAMYFCASNRQGPSSGNTIYFGEGSWLTVV.

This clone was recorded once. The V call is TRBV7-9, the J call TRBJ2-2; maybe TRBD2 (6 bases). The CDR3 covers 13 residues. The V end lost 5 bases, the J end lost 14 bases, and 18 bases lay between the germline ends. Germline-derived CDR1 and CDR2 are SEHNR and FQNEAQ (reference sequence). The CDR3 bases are TGTGCCAGCAGCCTGGGACTGGAGGTACCCCTGTTTTTT. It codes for CASSLGLEVPLFF.

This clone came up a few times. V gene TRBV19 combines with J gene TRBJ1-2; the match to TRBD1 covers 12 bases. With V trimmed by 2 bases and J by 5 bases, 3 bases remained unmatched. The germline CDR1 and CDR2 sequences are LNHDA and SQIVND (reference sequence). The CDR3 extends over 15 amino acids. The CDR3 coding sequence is TGTGCCAGTAGTATATCGGGACAGGGGGCGTATGGCTACACCTTC. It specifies CASSISGQGAYGYTF.

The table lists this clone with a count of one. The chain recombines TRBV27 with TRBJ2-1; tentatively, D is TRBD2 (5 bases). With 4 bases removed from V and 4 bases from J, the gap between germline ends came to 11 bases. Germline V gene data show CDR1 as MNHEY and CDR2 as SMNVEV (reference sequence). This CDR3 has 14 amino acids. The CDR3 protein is CASSSPSGYNEQFF. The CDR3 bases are TGTGCCAGCAGTTCCCCCAGCGGATACAATGAGCAGTTCTTC.

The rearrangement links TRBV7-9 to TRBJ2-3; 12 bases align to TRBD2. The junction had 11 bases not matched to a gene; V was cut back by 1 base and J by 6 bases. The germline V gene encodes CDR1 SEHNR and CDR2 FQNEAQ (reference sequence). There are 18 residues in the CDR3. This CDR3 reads CASSLGPRLAGVLDTQYF. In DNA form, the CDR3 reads TGTGCCAGCAGCTTAGGCCCCCGACTAGCGGGAGTCCTCGATACGCAGTATTTT.

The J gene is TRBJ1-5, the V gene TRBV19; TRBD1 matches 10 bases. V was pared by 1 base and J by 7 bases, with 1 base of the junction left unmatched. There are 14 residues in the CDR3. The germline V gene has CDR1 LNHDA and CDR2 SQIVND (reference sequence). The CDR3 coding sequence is TGTGCCAGTAGTATAGTGACAGGGGGCCAGCCCCAGCATTTT. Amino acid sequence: CASSIVTGGQPQHF.

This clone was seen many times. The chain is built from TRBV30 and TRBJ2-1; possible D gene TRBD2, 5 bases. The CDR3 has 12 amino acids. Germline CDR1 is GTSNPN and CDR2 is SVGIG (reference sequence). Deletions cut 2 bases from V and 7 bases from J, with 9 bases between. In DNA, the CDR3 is TGTGCCTGGAGTATGGGCGGGAATGAGCAGTTCTTC. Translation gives CAWSMGGNEQFF.

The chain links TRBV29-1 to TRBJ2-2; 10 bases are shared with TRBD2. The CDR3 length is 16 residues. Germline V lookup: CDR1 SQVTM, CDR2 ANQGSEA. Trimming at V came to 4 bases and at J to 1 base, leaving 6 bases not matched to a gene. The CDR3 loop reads CSVAQREGGNTGELFF. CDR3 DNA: TGCAGCGTTGCCCAGCGGGAGGGAGGGAACACCGGGGAGCTGTTTTTT.

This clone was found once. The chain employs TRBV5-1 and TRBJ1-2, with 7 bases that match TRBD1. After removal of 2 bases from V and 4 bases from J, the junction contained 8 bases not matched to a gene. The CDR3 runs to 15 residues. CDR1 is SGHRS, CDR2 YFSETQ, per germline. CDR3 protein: CASSLNRGNGYGYTF. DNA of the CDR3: TGCGCCAGCAGCTTAAACAGGGGAAATGGCTATGGCTACACCTTC.

CDR3 amino acids: CASSLVTNSYEQYF. The CDR3 DNA reads as TGTGCCAGCAGCTTAGTTACTAATAGCTACGAGCAGTACTTC. The rearrangement joins TRBV13 to TRBJ2-7; D gene uncertain. Germline assignment: CDR1 PRHDT and CDR2 FYEKMQ (reference sequence). Trimming removed 1 base from V and 3 bases from J, with 10 bases in between. This CDR3 spans 14 amino acids.

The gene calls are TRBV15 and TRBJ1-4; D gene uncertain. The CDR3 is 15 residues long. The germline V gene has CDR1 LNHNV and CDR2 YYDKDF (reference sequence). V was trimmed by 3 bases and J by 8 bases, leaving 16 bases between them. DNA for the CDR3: TGTGCCACCAGCAGTGAATCGGCGGTTCGCGAAAAACTGTTTTTT. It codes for CATSSESAVREKLFF.

For the CDR3, the DNA is TGTGCCAGCAGCTCCCGCGTCCGGGACAGGGTCGGTGAGCAGTTCTTC. Protein sequence: CASSSRVRDRVGEQFF. This chain uses TRBV7-9 with TRBJ2-1, with 9 bases matching TRBD1. Per germline, CDR1 SEHNR and CDR2 FQNEAQ (reference sequence). The CDR3 has 16 amino acids. The V and J ends lost 4 bases and 9 bases, in that order; junction bases with no gene match: 13.

The CDR3 bases are TGTGCCAGCAGCTTAGTCCTTACAGGCACTGAAGCTTTCTTT. This sequence encodes CASSLVLTGTEAFF. V usage is TRBV7-9 and J usage is TRBJ1-1, with D possibly matching TRBD1 (5 bases). CDR3 length equals 14 residues. Trimming stripped 1 base from V and 4 bases from J, with 10 bases between. Germline lookup yields CDR1 SEHNR and CDR2 FQNEAQ (reference sequence).

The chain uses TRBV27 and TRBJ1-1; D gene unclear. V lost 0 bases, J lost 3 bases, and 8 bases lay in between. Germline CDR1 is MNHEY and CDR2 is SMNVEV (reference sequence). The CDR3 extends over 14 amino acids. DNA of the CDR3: TGTGCCAGCAGTTTATCTCTTAGTCACACTGAAGCTTTCTTT. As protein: CASSLSLSHTEAFF.

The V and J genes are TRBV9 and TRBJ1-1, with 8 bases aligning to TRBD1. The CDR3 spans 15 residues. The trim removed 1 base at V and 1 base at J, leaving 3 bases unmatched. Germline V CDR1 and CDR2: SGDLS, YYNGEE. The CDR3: CASSVSGQANTEAFF. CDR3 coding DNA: TGTGCCAGCAGCGTATCGGGACAGGCGAACACTGAAGCTTTCTTT.

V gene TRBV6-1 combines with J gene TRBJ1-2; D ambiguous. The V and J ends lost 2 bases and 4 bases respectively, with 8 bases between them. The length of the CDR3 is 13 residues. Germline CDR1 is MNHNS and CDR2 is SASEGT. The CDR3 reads CASSEHIAYGYTF. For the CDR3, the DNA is TGTGCCAGCAGTGAACACATCGCCTATGGCTACACCTTC.

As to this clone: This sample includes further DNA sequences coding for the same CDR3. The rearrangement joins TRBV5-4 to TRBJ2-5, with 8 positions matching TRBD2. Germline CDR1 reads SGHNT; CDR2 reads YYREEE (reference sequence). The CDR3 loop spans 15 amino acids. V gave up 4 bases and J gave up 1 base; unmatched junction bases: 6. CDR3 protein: CASSLASGPQETQYF. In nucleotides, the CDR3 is TGTGCCAGCAGCCTGGCTAGCGGGCCCCAAGAGACCCAGTACTTC.

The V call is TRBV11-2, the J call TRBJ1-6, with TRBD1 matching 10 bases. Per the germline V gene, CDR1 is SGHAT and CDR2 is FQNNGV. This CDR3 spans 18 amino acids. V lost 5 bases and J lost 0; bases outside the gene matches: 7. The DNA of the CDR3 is TGTGCCAGCAGCATGACAGGGGGCGTAAGCTCCTATAATTCACCCCTCCACTTT. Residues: CASSMTGGVSSYNSPLHF.

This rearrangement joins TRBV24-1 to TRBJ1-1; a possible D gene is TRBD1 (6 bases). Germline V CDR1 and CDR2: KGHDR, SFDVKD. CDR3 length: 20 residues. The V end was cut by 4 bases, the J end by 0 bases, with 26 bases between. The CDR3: CATSDPSPRGGYAMNTEAFF. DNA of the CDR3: TGTGCCACCAGTGACCCATCCCCCAGGGGTGGTTACGCTATGAACACTGAAGCTTTCTTT.

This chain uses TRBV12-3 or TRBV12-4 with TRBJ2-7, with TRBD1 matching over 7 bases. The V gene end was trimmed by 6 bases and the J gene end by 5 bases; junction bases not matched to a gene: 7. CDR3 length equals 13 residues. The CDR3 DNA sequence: TGTGCCAGCAGGCCTTCAGGGGGAAACGAGCAGTACTTC. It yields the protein CASRPSGGNEQYF.